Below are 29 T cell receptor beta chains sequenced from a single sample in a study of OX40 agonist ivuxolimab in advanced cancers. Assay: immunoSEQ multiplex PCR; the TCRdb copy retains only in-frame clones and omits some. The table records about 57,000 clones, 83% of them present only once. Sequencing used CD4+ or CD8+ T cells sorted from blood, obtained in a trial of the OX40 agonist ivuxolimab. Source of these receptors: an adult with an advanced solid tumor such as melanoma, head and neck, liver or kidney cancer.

CDR3 protein: CASSRAGENTEAFF. Here the CDR3 DNA reads TGTGCCAGCAGCCGGGCGGGGGAGAACACTGAAGCTTTCTTT. The chain links TRBV5-5 to TRBJ1-1; possibly TRBD1 for D (5 bases). The CDR3 has 14 amino acids. V lost 4 bases and J 1 base, leaving 11 bases between the germline ends. The germline V gene encodes CDR1 SGHKS and CDR2 YYEKEE (reference sequence).

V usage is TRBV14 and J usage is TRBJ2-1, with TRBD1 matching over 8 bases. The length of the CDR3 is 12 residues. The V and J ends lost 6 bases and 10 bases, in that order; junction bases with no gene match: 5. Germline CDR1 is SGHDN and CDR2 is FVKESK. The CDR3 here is CASRRTGNEQFF. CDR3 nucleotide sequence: TGTGCCAGCAGGAGGACAGGGAACGAGCAGTTCTTC.

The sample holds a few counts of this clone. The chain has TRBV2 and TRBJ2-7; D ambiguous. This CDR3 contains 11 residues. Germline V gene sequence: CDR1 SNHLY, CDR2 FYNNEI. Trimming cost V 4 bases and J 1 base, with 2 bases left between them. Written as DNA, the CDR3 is TGTGCCAGCAGTGGATCCTACGAGCAGTACTTC. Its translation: CASSGSYEQYF.

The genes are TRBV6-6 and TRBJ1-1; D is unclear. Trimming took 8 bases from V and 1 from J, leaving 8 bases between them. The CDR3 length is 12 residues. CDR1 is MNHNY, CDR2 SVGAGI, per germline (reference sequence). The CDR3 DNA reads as TGTGCCAGCGCTGAGGGGAACACTGAAGCTTTCTTT. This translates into CASAEGNTEAFF.

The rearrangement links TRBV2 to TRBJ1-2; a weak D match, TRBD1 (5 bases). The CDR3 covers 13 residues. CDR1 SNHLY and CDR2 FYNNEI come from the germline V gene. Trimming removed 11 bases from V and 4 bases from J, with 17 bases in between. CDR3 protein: CAQSEQAGYGYTF. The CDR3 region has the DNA TGTGCCCAATCTGAACAGGCCGGCTATGGCTACACCTTC.

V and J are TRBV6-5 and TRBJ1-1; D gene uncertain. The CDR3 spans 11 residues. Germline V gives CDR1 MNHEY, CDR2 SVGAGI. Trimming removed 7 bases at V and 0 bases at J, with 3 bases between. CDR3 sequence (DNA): TGTGCCAGCATTTTGAACACTGAAGCTTTCTTT. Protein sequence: CASILNTEAFF.

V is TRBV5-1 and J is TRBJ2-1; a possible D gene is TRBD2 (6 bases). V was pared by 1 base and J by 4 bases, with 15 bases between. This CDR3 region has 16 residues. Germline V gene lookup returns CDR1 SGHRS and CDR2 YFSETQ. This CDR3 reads CASSLTSPTTYNEQFF. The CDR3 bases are TGCGCCAGCAGCTTGACTAGCCCTACTACTTACAATGAGCAGTTCTTC. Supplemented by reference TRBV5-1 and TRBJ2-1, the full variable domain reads KAGVTQTPRYLIKTRGQQVTLSCSPISGHRSVSWYQQTPGQGLQFLFEYFSETQRNKGNFPGRFSGRQFSNSRSEMNVSTLELGDSALYLCASSLTSPTTYNEQFFGPGTRLTVL.

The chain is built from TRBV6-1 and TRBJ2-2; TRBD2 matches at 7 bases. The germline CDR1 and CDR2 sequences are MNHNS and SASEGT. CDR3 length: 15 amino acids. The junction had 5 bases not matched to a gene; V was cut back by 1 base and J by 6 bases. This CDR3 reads CASSEVGRVAGELFF. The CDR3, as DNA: TGTGCCAGCAGTGAAGTTGGGAGGGTGGCCGGGGAGCTGTTTTTT.

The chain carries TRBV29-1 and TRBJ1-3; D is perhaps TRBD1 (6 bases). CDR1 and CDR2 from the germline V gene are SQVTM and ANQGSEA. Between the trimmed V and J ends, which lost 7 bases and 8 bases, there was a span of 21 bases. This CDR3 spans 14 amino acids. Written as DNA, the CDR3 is TGCAGCGCCGAGCCTCGGGGGGCGCTAGACACCATATATTTT. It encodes CSAEPRGALDTIYF.

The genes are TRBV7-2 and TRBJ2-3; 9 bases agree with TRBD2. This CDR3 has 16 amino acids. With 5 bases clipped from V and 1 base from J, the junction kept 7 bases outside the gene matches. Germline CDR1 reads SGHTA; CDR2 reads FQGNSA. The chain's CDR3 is CASSPGLAHRTDTQYF. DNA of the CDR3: TGTGCCAGCAGCCCCGGACTAGCGCATCGCACAGATACGCAGTATTTT.

In DNA form, the CDR3 reads TGTGCCAGCAGCTTAGAAACTGGGGAGCTGTTTTTT. This codes for CASSLETGELFF. The J gene is TRBJ2-2, the V gene TRBV11-3, with D unclear. Trimming stripped 0 bases from V and 8 bases from J, with 4 bases between. The CDR3 is made up of 12 amino acids. Per the germline V gene, CDR1 is SGHNT and CDR2 is YENEEA.

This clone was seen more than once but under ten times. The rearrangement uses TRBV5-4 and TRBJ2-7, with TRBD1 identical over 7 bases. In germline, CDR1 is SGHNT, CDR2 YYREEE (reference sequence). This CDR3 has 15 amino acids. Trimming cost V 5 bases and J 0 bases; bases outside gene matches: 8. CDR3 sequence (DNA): TGTGCCAGCAGTTCCGGACAGGAGGTCTCCTACGAGCAGTACTTC. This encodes CASSSGQEVSYEQYF.

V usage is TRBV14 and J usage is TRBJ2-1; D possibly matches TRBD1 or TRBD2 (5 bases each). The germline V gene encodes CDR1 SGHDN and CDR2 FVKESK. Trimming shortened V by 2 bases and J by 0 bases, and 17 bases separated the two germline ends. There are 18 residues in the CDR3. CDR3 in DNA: TGTGCCAGCAGCCAACCCGTTGGGACGCGTAGCTCCTACAATGAGCAGTTCTTC. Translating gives CASSQPVGTRSSYNEQFF. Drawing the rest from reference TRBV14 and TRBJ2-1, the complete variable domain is EAGVTQFPSHSVIEKGQTVTLRCDPISGHDNLYWYRRVMGKEIKFLLHFVKESKQDESGMPNNRFLAERTGGTYSTLKVQPAELEDSGVYFCASSQPVGTRSSYNEQFFGPGTRLTVL.

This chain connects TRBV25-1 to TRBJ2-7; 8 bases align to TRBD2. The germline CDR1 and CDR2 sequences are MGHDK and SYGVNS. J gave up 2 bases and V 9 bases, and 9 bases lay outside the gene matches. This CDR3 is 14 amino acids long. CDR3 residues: CASKGAGGTYEQYF. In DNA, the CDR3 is TGTGCCAGTAAAGGGGCGGGAGGAACCTACGAGCAGTACTTC.

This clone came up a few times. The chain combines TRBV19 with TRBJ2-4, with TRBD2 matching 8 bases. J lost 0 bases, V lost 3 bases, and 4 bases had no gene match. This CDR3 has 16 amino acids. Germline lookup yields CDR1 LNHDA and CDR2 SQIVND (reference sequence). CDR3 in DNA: TGTGCCAGTAGTATGGAACTAGCGGTAGCCAAAAACATTCAGTACTTC. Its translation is CASSMELAVAKNIQYF.

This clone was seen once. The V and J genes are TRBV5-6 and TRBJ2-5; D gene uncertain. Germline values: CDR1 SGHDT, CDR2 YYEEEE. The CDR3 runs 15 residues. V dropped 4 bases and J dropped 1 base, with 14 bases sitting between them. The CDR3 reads CASSRVAPIQETQYF. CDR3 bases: TGTGCCAGCAGCCGAGTGGCCCCCATCCAAGAGACCCAGTACTTC.

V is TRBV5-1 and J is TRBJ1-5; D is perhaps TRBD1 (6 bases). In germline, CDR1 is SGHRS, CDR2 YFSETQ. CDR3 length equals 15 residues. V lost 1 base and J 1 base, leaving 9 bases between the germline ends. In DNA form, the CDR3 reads TGCGCCAGCAGCTTGACGGGGGCAAGCAATCAGCCCCAGCATTTT. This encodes CASSLTGASNQPQHF.

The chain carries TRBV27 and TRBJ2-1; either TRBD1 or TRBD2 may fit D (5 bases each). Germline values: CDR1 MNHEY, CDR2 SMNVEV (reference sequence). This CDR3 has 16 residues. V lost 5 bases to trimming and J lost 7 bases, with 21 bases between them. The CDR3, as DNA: TGTGCCAGCAGTGTCCCCCCCTCCGGGACCACGAATGAGCAGTTCTTC. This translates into CASSVPPSGTTNEQFF.

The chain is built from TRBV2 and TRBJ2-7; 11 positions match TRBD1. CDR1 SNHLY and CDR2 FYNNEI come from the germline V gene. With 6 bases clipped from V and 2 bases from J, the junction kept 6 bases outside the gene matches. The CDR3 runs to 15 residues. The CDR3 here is CASSARTGGPYEQYF. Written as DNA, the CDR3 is TGTGCCAGCAGCGCCCGGACAGGGGGCCCCTACGAGCAGTACTTC.

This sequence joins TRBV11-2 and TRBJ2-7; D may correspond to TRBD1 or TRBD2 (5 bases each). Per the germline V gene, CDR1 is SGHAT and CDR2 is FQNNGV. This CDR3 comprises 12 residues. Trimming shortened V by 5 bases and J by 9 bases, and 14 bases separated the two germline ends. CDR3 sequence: CASSLSGRLQYF. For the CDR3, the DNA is TGTGCCAGCAGCCTTTCGGGGCGGCTGCAGTACTTC.

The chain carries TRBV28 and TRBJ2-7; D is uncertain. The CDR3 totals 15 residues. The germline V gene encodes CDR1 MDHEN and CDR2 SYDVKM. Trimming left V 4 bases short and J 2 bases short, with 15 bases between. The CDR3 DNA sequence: TGTGCCAGCAGTTCGCCAGCAGACAAAACCTACGAGCAGTACTTC. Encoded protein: CASSSPADKTYEQYF. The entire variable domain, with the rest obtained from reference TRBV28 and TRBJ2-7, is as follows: DVKVTQSSRYLVKRTGEKVFLECVQDMDHENMFWYRQDPGLGLRLIYFSYDVKMKEKGDIPEGYSVSREKKERFSLILESASTNQTSMYLCASSSPADKTYEQYFGPGTRLTVT.

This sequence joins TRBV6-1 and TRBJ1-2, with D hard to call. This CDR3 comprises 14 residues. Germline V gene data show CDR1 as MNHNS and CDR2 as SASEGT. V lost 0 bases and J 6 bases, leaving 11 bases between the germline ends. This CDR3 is CASSEALGSDGYTF. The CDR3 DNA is TGTGCCAGCAGTGAAGCGCTGGGGTCGGATGGCTACACCTTC.

The CDR3 DNA follows: TGTGCCAGCAGCCTGGCGGGTCAGGTTGGGGCTGGAAACACCATATATTTT. This gives the protein CASSLAGQVGAGNTIYF. The chain joins TRBV7-2 to TRBJ1-3; D ambiguous. The CDR3 is made up of 17 amino acids. V lost 5 bases, J lost 2 bases, and 19 bases lay in between. Germline CDR1 is SGHTA and CDR2 is FQGNSA.

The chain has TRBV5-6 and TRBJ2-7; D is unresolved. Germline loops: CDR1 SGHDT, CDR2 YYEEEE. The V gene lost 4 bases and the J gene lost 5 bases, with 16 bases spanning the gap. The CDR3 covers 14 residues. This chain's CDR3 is CASSLTKPKNEQYF. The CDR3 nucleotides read TGTGCCAGCAGCCTCACGAAGCCAAAGAACGAGCAGTACTTC.

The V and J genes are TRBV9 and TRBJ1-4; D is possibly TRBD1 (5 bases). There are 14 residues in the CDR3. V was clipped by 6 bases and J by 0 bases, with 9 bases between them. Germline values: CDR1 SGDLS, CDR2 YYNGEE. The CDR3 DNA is TGTGCCAGCACCCCGGGGGCAACTAATGAAAAACTGTTTTTT. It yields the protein CASTPGATNEKLFF.

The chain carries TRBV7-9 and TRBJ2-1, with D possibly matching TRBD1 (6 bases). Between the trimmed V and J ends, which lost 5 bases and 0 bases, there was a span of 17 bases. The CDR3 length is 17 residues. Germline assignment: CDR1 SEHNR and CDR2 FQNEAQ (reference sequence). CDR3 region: CASSPFTGQSSYNEQFF. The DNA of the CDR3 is TGTGCCAGCAGCCCATTTACAGGGCAGAGCTCCTACAATGAGCAGTTCTTC.

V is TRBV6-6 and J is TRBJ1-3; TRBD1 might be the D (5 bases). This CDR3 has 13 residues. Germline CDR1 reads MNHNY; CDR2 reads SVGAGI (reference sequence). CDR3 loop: CAARGPSGNTIYF. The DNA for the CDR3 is TGTGCAGCCCGGGGCCCCTCTGGAAACACCATATATTTT.

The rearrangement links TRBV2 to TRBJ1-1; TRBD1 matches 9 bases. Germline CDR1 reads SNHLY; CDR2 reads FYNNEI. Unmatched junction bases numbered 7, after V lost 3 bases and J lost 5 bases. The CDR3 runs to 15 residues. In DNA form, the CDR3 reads TGTGCCAGCAGTGACCGGGACAGGGTAGGAACTGAAGCTTTCTTT. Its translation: CASSDRDRVGTEAFF.

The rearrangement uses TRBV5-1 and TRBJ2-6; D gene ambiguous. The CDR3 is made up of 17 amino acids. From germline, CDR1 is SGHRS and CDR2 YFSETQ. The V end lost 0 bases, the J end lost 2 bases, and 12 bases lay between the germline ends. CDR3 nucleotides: TGCGCCAGCAGCTTGGGTCCGCCTAGGACTGGGGCCAACGTCCTGACTTTC. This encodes CASSLGPPRTGANVLTF.